This passage covers 10 T cell receptor beta chains from one sample sequenced in a study of blood T cell repertoires in COVID-19. TCRdb's copy holds only in-frame clones and misses some; the assay was immunoSEQ multiplex PCR. Altogether under 250,000 clones are present, approximately 90% being singletons, with the ten largest covering approximately 3.5%. Input material: PBMCs or T cells enriched from blood (not recorded which). The receptor set was obtained from a woman aged 18 to 35 in a cohort exposed to, infected with or recovered from COVID-19 (not recorded which).

In this sample, this clone turned up once. The chain combines TRBV5-4 with TRBJ2-3; 8 nucleotides align to TRBD2. V lost 0 bases to trimming and J lost 1 base; unmatched junction nucleotides: 10. The CDR3 is 18 amino acids. Germline V lookup: CDR1 SGHNT, CDR2 YYREEE (reference sequence). This chain's CDR3 is CASSLGGGGIGGTDTQYF. CDR3 DNA: TGTGCCAGCAGCTTGGGCGGCGGGGGGATCGGCGGCACAGATACGCAGTATTTT. Supplemented by reference TRBV5-4 and TRBJ2-3, the full variable domain reads ETGVTQSPTHLIKTRGQQVTLRCSSQSGHNTVSWYQQALGQGPQFIFQYYREEENGRGNFPPRFSGLQFPNYSSELNVNALELDDSALYLCASSLGGGGIGGTDTQYFGPGTRLTVL.

The CDR3 DNA sequence: TGTGCCAGCAGCGCCGGAGGGTCAAACAATGAGCAGTTCTTC. This translates into CASSAGGSNNEQFF. This chain joins TRBV9 and TRBJ2-1, with D maybe TRBD2 (6 bases). From germline, CDR1 is SGDLS and CDR2 YYNGEE. The length of the CDR3 is 14 residues. V was trimmed by 3 bases and J by 5 bases, leaving 12 bases between them.

This clone was observed at least ten times. The chain is built from TRBV14 and TRBJ1-2, with no clear D. The ends were cut back, 1 base at V and 2 bases at J, with 5 bases in the middle. The CDR3 contains 13 residues. CDR1 and CDR2 (germline): SGHDN, FVKESK. In DNA form, the CDR3 reads TGTGCCAGCAGCCAAGCCGGGAACTATGGCTACACCTTC. Its protein is CASSQAGNYGYTF.

The chain uses TRBV2 and TRBJ1-1, with no clear D. Germline lookup yields CDR1 SNHLY and CDR2 FYNNEI. Trimming removed 6 bases at V and 1 base at J, with 12 bases between. This CDR3 region has 14 residues. The CDR3 is CASRDGLRNTEAFF. CDR3 nucleotide sequence: TGTGCCAGCAGAGATGGACTGAGGAACACTGAAGCTTTCTTT.

The J gene is TRBJ2-1, the V gene TRBV7-9; D is uncertain. This CDR3 contains 13 residues. The germline CDR1 and CDR2 sequences are SEHNR and FQNEAQ (reference sequence). Trimming shortened V by 1 base and J by 4 bases, and 5 bases separated the two germline ends. Written as DNA, the CDR3 is TGTGCCAGCAGCTTAGGGCAGTACAATGAGCAGTTCTTC. Protein sequence: CASSLGQYNEQFF.

The V call is TRBV19, the J call TRBJ2-3, with D hard to call. Trimming left V 3 bases short and J 5 bases short, with 15 bases between. The length of the CDR3 is 15 residues. Germline V CDR1 and CDR2: LNHDA, SQIVND (reference sequence). The CDR3 loop reads CASSISRPPGDTQYF. The CDR3, as DNA: TGTGCCAGTAGTATTAGCAGACCCCCGGGAGATACGCAGTATTTT.

V and J are TRBV18 and TRBJ2-5; perhaps TRBD1 as D (6 bases). The CDR3 has 12 amino acids. Between the trimmed V and J ends, which lost 8 bases and 5 bases, there was a span of 12 bases. CDR1 KGHSH and CDR2 LQKENI come from the germline V gene. CDR3 nucleotide sequence: TGTGCCAGCCTAGGGGGAGATGAGACCCAGTACTTC. Translating it yields CASLGGDETQYF.

The V call is TRBV5-1, the J call TRBJ2-1; 13 bases line up with TRBD2. CDR3 length: 17 amino acids. Germline assignment: CDR1 SGHRS and CDR2 YFSETQ. The V segment lost 2 bases and the J segment 7 bases; nucleotides outside the gene matches: 9. CDR3 nucleotides: TGCGCCAGCAGCTTCGAACGTTTGACTAGCGGGGGGAATGAGCAGTTCTTC. Protein product: CASSFERLTSGGNEQFF. Complete variable domain (other parts from reference TRBV5-1 and TRBJ2-1): KAGVTQTPRYLIKTRGQQVTLSCSPISGHRSVSWYQQTPGQGLQFLFEYFSETQRNKGNFPGRFSGRQFSNSRSEMNVSTLELGDSALYLCASSFERLTSGGNEQFFGPGTRLTVL.

The chain recombines TRBV3-1 (or the pseudogene TRBV3-2) with TRBJ1-6; TRBD1 matches 7 bases. J lost 6 bases, V lost 5 bases, and 7 bases had no gene match. The CDR3 sequence is 15 residues long. Per germline, CDR1 LGHDT and CDR2 YNNKEL (reference sequence). The DNA for the CDR3 is TGTGCCAGCAGCTCCGGGACAGTTCTTAATTCACCCCTCCACTTT. It translates to CASSSGTVLNSPLHF.

The chain recombines TRBV27 with TRBJ1-1, with 7 bases fitting TRBD1. The CDR3 consists of 15 residues. The J segment lost 0 bases and the V segment lost 3 bases, leaving 4 bases of the junction unmatched. Germline-derived CDR1 and CDR2 are MNHEY and SMNVEV (reference sequence). Here the CDR3 reads CASSLGDRVNTEAFF. DNA for the CDR3: TGTGCCAGCAGTTTGGGCGACAGGGTGAACACTGAAGCTTTCTTT.